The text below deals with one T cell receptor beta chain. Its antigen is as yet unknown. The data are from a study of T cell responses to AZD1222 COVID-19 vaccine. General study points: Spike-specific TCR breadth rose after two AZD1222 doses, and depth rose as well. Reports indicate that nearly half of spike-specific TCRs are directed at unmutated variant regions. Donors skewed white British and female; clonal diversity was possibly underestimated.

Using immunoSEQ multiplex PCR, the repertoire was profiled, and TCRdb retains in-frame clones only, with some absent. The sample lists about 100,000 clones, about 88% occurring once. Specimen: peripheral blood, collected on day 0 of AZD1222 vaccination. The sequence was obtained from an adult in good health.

The CDR3 nucleotides are TGTGCCAGCATAGACAGGTCGGCTGGAAACACCATATATTTT. As protein: CASIDRSAGNTIYF. The J gene is TRBJ1-3, the V gene TRBV6-5, with TRBD1 as a possible D gene (6 bases). The CDR3 loop spans 14 amino acids. Deletions cut 7 bases from V and 2 bases from J, with 12 bases between. From germline, CDR1 is MNHEY and CDR2 SVGAGI.